This T cell receptor beta chain was profiled in a study of T cell changes during pregnancy in multiple sclerosis. V lost 0 bases and J 10 bases, leaving 13 bases between the germline ends. This CDR3 has 13 amino acids. Germline-derived CDR1 and CDR2 are SGHRS and YFSETQ. The repertoire was sequenced with immunoSEQ multiplex PCR; TCRdb's copy has only in-frame clones and lacks some. The sample comprises 50,000 to 65,000 clones, approximately 86% of which are singletons, and 0.38% rests with the top ten. In this sample, this clone turned up once. The source of this sequence is a female donor with multiple sclerosis, enrolled in a pregnancy study. This material consisted of CD4+ T cells from peripheral blood mononuclear cells, taken in the third trimester of pregnancy. V gene TRBV5-1 combines with J gene TRBJ1-2, with D perhaps matching TRBD1 (6 bases). The CDR3 DNA is TGCGCCAGCAGCTTGGGAATCGAGGGGGACTACACCTTC. This codes for CASSLGIEGDYTF.